This note documents a single T cell receptor (beta chain) sequence. Participant age was roughly 18 to 89 years, and participants resided in 24 US areas. Cohort 3 donors were reported recovered after two negative PCRs, clearance, or symptom resolution. Profiling relied on immunoSEQ multiplex PCR, and the TCRdb table lists in-frame clones only, not all of them. The sample holds 320,000 or so clones, about 88% seen once. These data come from a study of blood T cell repertoires in COVID-19. The TCR was taken from a woman aged 30 to 39 who had recovered from COVID-19. Sample: PBMCs or T cells enriched from blood (not recorded which).

The CDR3 spells CASSVGGGNSPLHF. As DNA, the CDR3 is TGTGCCAGCAGCGTAGGGGGAGGGAATTCACCCCTCCACTTT. This chain connects TRBV9 to TRBJ1-6; D gene ambiguous. Germline values: CDR1 SGDLS, CDR2 YYNGEE. This CDR3 is built from 14 residues. The ends were cut back, 0 bases at V and 7 bases at J, with 8 bases in the middle.